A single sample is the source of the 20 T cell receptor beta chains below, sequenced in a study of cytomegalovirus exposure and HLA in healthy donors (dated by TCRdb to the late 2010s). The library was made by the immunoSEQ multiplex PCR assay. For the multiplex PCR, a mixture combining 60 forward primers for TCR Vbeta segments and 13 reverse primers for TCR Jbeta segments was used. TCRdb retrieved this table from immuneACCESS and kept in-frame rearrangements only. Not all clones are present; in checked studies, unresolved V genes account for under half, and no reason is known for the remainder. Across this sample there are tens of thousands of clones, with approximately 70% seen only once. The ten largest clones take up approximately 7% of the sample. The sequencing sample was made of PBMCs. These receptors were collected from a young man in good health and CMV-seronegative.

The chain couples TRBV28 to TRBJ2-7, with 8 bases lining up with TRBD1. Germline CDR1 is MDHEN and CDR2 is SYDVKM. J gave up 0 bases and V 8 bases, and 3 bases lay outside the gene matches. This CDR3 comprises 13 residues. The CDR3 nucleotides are TGTGCCAGCGGACAGGGAAGCTCCTACGAGCAGTACTTC. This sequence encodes CASGQGSSYEQYF.

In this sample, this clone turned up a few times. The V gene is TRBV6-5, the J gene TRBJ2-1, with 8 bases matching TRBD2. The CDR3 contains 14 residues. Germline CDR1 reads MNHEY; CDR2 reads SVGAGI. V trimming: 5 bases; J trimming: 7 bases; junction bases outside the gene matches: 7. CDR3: CASSPGLADNEQFF. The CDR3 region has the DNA TGTGCCAGCAGTCCCGGACTAGCTGATAATGAGCAGTTCTTC.

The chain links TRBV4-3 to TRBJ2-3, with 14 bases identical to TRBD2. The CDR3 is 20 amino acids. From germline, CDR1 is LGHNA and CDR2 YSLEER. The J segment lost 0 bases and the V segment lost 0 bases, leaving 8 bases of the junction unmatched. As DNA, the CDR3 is TGCGCCAGCAGCCAAGAAGGACTAGCGGGGGGCTTCGCTAGCACAGATACGCAGTATTTT. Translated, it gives CASSQEGLAGGFASTDTQYF.

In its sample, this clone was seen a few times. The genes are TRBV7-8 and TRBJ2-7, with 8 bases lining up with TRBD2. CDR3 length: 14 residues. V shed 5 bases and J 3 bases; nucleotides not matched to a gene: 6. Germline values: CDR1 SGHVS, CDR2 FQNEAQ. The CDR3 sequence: CASSHREGVYEQYF. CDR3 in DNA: TGTGCCAGCAGCCACCGGGAGGGGGTCTACGAGCAGTACTTC. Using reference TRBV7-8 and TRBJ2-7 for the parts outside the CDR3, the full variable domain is GAGVSQSPRYKVAKRGQDVALRCDPISGHVSLFWYQQALGQGPEFLTYFQNEAQLDKSGLPSDRFFAERPEGSVSTLKIQRTQQEDSAVYLCASSHREGVYEQYFGPGTRLTVT.

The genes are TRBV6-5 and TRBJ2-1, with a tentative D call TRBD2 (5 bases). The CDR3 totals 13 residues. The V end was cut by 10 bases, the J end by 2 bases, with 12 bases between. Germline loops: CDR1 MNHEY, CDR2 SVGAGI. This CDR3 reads CAIGGEAYNEQFF. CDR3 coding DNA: TGTGCCATTGGAGGCGAGGCCTACAATGAGCAGTTCTTC.

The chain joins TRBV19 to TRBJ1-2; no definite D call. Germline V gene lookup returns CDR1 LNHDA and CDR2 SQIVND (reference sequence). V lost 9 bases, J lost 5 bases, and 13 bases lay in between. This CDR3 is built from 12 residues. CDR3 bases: TGTGCCAGCGAAATATCCGAGTATGGCTACACCTTC. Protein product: CASEISEYGYTF.

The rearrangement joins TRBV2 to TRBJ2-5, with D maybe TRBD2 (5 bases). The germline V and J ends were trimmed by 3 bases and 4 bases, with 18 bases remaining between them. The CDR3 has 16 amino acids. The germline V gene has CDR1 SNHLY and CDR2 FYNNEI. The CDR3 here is CASSEITEEIGETQYF. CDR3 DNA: TGTGCCAGCAGTGAGATAACGGAGGAGATTGGAGAGACCCAGTACTTC.

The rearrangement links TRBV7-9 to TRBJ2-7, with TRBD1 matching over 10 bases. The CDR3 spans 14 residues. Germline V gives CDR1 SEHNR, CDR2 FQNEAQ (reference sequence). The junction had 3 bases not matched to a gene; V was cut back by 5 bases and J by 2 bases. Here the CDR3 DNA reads TGTGCCAGCAGCCGGACAGGGGGAACCTACGAGCAGTACTTC. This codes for CASSRTGGTYEQYF.

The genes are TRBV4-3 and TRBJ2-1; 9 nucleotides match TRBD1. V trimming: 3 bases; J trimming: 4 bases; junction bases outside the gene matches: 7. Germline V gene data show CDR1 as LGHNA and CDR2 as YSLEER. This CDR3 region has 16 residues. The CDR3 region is CASSQTDRGEYNEQFF. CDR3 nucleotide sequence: TGCGCCAGCAGCCAGACAGACAGGGGGGAGTACAATGAGCAGTTCTTC.

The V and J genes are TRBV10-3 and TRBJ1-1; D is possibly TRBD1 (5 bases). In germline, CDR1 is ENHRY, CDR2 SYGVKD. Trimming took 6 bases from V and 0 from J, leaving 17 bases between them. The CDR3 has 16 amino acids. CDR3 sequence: CAISLNPTGMNTEAFF. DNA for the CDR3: TGTGCCATCAGCCTCAACCCCACAGGAATGAACACTGAAGCTTTCTTT.

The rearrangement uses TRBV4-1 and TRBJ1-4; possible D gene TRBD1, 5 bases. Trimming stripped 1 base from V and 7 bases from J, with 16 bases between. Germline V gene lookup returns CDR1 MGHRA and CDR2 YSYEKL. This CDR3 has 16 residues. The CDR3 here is CASSQAIRAQGEKLFF. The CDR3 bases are TGCGCCAGCAGCCAAGCTATAAGGGCTCAGGGTGAAAAACTGTTTTTT.

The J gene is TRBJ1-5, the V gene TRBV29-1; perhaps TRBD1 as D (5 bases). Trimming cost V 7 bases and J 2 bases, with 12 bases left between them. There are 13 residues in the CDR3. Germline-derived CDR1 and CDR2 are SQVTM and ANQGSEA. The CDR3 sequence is CSAGRGGNQPQHF. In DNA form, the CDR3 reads TGCAGCGCCGGTCGGGGGGGCAATCAGCCCCAGCATTTT.

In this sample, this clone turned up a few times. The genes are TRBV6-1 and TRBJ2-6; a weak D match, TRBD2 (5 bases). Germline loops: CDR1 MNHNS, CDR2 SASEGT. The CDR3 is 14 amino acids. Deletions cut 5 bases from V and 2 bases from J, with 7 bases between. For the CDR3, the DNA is TGTGCCAGCAGTAGAGGGCCTGGGGCCAACGTCCTGACTTTC. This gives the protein CASSRGPGANVLTF.

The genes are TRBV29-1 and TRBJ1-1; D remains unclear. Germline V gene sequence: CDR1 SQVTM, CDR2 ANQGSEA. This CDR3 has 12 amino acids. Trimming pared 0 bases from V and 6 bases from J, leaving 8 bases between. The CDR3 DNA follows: TGCAGCGTTGAAGATCTTCAGGCTGAAGCTTTCTTT. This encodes CSVEDLQAEAFF. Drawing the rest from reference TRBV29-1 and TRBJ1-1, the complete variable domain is SAVISQKPSRDICQRGTSLTIQCQVDSQVTMMFWYRQQPGQSLTLIATANQGSEATYESGFVIDKFPISRPNLTFSTLTVSNMSPEDSSIYLCSVEDLQAEAFFGQGTRLTVV.

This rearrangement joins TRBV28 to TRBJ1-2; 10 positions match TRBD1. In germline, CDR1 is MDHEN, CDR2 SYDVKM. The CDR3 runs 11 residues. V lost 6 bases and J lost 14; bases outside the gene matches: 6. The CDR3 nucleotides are TGTGCCAGCAGAAGGGGACAGGGGAATACCTTC. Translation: CASRRGQGNTF.

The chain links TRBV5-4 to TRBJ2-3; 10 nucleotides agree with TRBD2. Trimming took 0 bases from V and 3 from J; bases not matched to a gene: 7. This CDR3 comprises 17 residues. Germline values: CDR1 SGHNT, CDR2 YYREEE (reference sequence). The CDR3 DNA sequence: TGTGCCAGCAGCTTGGCTCCCACTAGCGGGGTAACAGATACGCAGTATTTT. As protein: CASSLAPTSGVTDTQYF.

CDR3 residues: CASSLGVTGLNTEAFF. The CDR3 bases are TGTGCCAGCAGCTTGGGTGTGACAGGGTTGAACACTGAAGCTTTCTTT. The chain is built from TRBV5-8 and TRBJ1-1; 7 nucleotides line up with TRBD1. The CDR3 contains 16 residues. CDR1 and CDR2 from the germline V gene are SGHTS and YDEGEE. The V segment lost 0 bases and the J segment 0 bases; nucleotides outside the gene matches: 5.

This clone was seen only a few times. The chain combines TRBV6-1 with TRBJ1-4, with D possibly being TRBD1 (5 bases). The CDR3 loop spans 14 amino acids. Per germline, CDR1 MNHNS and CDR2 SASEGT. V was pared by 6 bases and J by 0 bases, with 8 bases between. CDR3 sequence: CASRRQSTNEKLFF. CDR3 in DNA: TGTGCCAGCAGGCGACAGTCAACTAATGAAAAACTGTTTTTT.

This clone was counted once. In DNA form, the CDR3 reads TGTGCCAGCAGCTTACAGCAAGAGACCCAGTACTTC. This translates into CASSLQQETQYF. This chain joins TRBV11-2 and TRBJ2-5; no definite D call. Trimming removed 2 bases from V and 2 bases from J, with 3 bases in between. This CDR3 spans 12 amino acids. The V gene's germline CDR1 is SGHAT and CDR2 FQNNGV.

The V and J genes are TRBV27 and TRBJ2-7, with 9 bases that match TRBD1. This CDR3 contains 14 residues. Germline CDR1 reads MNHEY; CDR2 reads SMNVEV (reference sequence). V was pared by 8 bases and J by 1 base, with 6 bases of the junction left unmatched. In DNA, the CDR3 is TGTGCCAGCTCCGGACAGGGGTCATCCTACGAGCAGTACTTC. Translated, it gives CASSGQGSSYEQYF.